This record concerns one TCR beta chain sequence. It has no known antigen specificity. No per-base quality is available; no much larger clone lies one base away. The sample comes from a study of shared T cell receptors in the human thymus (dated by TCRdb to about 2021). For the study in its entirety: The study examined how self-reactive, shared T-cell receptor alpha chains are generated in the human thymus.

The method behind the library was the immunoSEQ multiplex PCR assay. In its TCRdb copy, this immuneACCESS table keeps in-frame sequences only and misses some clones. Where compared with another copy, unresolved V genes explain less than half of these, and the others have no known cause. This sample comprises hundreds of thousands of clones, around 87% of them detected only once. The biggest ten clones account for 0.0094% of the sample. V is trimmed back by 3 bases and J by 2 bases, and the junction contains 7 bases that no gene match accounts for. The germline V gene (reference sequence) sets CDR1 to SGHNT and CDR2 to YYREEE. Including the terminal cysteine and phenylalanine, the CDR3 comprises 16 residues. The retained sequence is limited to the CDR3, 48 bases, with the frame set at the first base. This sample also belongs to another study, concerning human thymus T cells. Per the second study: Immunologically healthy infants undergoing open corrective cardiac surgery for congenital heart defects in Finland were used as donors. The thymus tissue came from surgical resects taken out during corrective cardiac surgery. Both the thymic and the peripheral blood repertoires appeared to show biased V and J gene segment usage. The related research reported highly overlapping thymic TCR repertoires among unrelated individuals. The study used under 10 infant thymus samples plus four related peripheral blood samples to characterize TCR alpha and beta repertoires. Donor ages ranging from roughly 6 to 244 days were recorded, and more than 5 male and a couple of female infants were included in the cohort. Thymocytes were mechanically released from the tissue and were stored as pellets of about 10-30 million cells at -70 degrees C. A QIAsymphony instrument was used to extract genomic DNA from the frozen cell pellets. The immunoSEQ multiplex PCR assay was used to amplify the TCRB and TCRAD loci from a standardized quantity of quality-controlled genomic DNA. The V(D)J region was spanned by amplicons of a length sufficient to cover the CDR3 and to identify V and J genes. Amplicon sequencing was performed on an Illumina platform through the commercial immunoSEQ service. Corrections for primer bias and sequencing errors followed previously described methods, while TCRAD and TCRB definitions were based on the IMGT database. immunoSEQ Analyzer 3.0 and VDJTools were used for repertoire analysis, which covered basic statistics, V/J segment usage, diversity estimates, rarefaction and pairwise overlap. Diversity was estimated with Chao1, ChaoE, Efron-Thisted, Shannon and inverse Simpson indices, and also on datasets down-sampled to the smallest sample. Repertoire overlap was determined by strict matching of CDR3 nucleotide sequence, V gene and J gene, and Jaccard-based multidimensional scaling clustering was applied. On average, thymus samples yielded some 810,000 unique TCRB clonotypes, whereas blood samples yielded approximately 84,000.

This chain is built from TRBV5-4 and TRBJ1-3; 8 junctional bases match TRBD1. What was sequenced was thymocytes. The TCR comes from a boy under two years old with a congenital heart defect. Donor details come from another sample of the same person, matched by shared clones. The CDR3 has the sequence CASSSSQGATGNTIYF. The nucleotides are TGTGCCAGCAGCTCATCTCAGGGGGCGACTGGAAACACCATATATTTT.